Listed below are T cell receptor beta chains from one sample, sequenced in a study of read filtering for tumor transcriptome and immune sequencing. TCRdb re-called the reads through MiXCR, storing one row per CDR3 protein. The sample has 14,000 to 15,000 distinct CDR3 sequences, roughly 22% seen once. Sequences were obtained from a population of CD138-negative cells sorted from bone marrow. These TCRs come from a donor aged 40 or older with multiple myeloma. Both conserved end residues are part of each CDR3. The order of the fields is J gene, V gene, CDR3 protein.

TRBJ1-5,TRBV6-1,CASRSSGQVVSQHF
TRBJ1-5,TRBV24-1,CATSDSTGDYSNQPQHF
TRBJ2-1,TRBV4-2,CASRGGSNEQFF
TRBJ2-2,TRBV20-1,CSARVSGINTGELFF
TRBJ1-1,TRBV5-1,CASSTGTVGTEAFF
TRBJ2-2,TRBV7-2,CASSFGGVNTGELFF
TRBJ1-3,TRBV20-1,CSARSGEWGSGNTIYF
TRBJ1-4,TRBV2,CASSLGTGYEKLFF
TRBJ2-3,TRBV5-4,CASSLRGGTDTQYF
TRBJ1-2,TRBV7-9,CASSFSDKTSMAFYGYTF
TRBJ2-7,TRBV7-8,CASSLAVWTSGSKVYEQYF
TRBJ2-3,TRBV19,CASSTILRDTQYF
TRBJ2-7,TRBV7-2,CASSLDQGAVRPYF
TRBJ1-2,TRBV30,CAWSTPGGETYGYTF
TRBJ2-1,TRBV5-4,CASSHPYSGSYNEQFF
TRBJ2-7,TRBV20-1,CSAGTSAIPYEQYF
TRBJ2-7,TRBV6-5,CASSSQGHEQYF
TRBJ2-5,TRBV7-2,CASSLAPGGPETQYF
TRBJ2-5,TRBV7-2,CASSSSSGGAQETQYF
TRBJ1-6,TRBV9,CASSAGTVNSPLHF
TRBJ1-1,TRBV20-1,CSARDPGTETEAFF
TRBJ1-5,TRBV29-1,CSADGTEYSNQPQHF
TRBJ2-1,TRBV20-1,CSATTSGEYNEQFF
TRBJ2-7,TRBV6-6,CASSTGTAYEQYF
TRBJ2-1,TRBV18,CASSPPGIAGENEQFF
TRBJ2-3,TRBV20-1,CSASSSWEADTQYF
TRBJ1-1,TRBV18,CASSPPNLGDTEAFF
TRBJ2-2,TRBV29-1,CSVGQFSNTGELFF
TRBJ2-7,TRBV5-6,CASSLDRSSYEQYF
TRBJ2-1,TRBV20-1,CSAGRAGGRNEQFF
TRBJ2-7,TRBV7-9,CASSFAGGSSYEQYF
TRBJ2-7,TRBV10-2,CASSERGQGTYEQYF
TRBJ1-4,TRBV2,CASSALTPTNEKLFF
TRBJ2-7,TRBV4-2,CASSHLNEQYF
TRBJ2-7,TRBV27,CASSPARTPRGEQYF
TRBJ1-1,TRBV6-1,CASSEALPAEAFF
TRBJ2-1,TRBV19,CASSIETGFFYNEQFF
TRBJ1-2,TRBV5-5,CASSTGQEYGYTF
TRBJ2-7,TRBV12-3/TRBV12-4,CASEFGEAAGEQYF
TRBJ1-2,TRBV6-1,CASSVGTGGKGYTF
TRBJ2-6,TRBV24-1,CATSEGLAVSGANVLTF
TRBJ2-5,TRBV5-1,CASSFRGGVAETQYF
TRBJ2-1,TRBV10-3,CAISGPDNEQFF
TRBJ1-1,TRBV11-2,CASSPLTGRGTEAFF
TRBJ1-4,TRBV11-2,CASSLGFRAVNEKLFF
TRBJ2-1,TRBV11-2,CASSLGERDEQFF
TRBJ2-7,TRBV29-1,CSVEGQSYEQYF
TRBJ2-1,TRBV29-1,CSVEDSGTSGYNEQFF